This is a list of T cell receptor beta chains from one sample in a study of cytomegalovirus exposure and HLA in healthy donors. TCRdb's copy holds only in-frame clones and misses some; the assay was immunoSEQ multiplex PCR. The data contain 55,000 to 70,000 clones, 80% of them singletons. The sequencing input was PBMCs. Source of these receptors: a middle-aged woman in good health and CMV-seronegative. The CDR3 runs from the conserved cysteine through the conserved F or W. A D gene is named only where the DNA matches it firmly. Clone size is given for some rows only: seen once, a few or many times, or a class if the clone is expanded.

>few|TRBJ2-6|TRBD2|TRBV4-3
CASSPYEAGESGANVLTF
TGCGCCAGCAGCCCGTACGAAGCGGGAGAGTCTGGGGCCAACGTCCTGACTTTC
>NA|TRBJ2-1|TRBD2|TRBV5-1
CASSLVIAGVNEQFF
TGCGCCAGCAGCTTAGTCATAGCGGGAGTCAATGAGCAGTTCTTC
>NA|TRBJ1-1|NA|TRBV5-4
CASSLRVGYTEAFF
TGTGCCAGCAGCCTCAGGGTCGGATACACTGAAGCTTTCTTT
>once|TRBJ2-1|TRBD2|TRBV5-1
CASSLAGGGNEQFF
TGCGCCAGCAGCTTGGCGGGAGGGGGGAATGAGCAGTTCTTC
>NA|TRBJ1-1|TRBD1|TRBV7-9
CASRRGTVNTEAFF
TGTGCCAGCAGACGCGGGACAGTGAACACTGAAGCTTTCTTT
>NA|TRBJ1-1|NA|TRBV18
CASSPLETAMNTEAFF
TGTGCCAGCTCACCACTAGAGACAGCGATGAACACTGAAGCTTTCTTT
>NA|TRBJ2-2|TRBD1|TRBV10-3
CAISETGDTGELFF
TGTGCCATCAGCGAGACAGGGGACACCGGGGAGCTGTTTTTT
>NA|TRBJ1-5|NA|TRBV6-1
CASSDWARGPQHF
TGTGCCAGCAGTGATTGGGCACGGGGACCCCAGCATTTT
>NA|TRBJ1-4|NA|TRBV7-9
CASSLEPQGAPNEKLFF
TGTGCCAGCAGCTTAGAACCCCAAGGGGCCCCGAATGAAAAACTGTTTTTT
>NA|TRBJ1-4|NA|TRBV6-5
CASSYYPVPQKLFF
TGTGCCAGCAGTTACTATCCGGTTCCGCAAAAACTGTTTTTT
>NA|TRBJ1-6|TRBD1|TRBV4-1
CASSPTPGQGGSSYNSPLHF
TGCGCCAGCAGCCCAACTCCGGGACAGGGGGGGAGCTCCTATAATTCACCCCTCCACTTT
>few|TRBJ2-1|NA|TRBV7-8
CASTPRTEGNEQFF
TGTGCCAGCACCCCTCGGACAGAAGGCAATGAGCAGTTCTTC
>NA|TRBJ1-4|NA|TRBV6-1
CASRESGSTNEKLFF
TGTGCCAGCAGGGAGTCAGGGTCGACTAATGAAAAACTGTTTTTT
>NA|TRBJ2-1|TRBD2|TRBV5-1
CASSLGLAGGHNEQFF
TGCGCCAGCAGCTTGGGACTAGCGGGAGGACACAATGAGCAGTTCTTC
>NA|TRBJ2-7|TRBD1|TRBV2
CASRRTGEFYEQYF
TGTGCCAGCCGAAGGACAGGGGAATTTTACGAGCAGTACTTC
>NA|TRBJ2-7|TRBD2|TRBV6-1
CASSETSGSVEQYF
TGTGCCAGCAGTGAAACTAGCGGGAGTGTCGAGCAGTACTTC
>NA|TRBJ2-2|TRBD2|TRBV7-9
CASSFFPAGVGGELFF
TGTGCCAGCAGCTTTTTTCCAGCGGGAGTGGGCGGGGAGCTGTTTTTT
>NA|TRBJ2-7|NA|TRBV15
CATSRDRGPYEQYF
TGTGCCACCAGCAGAGACCGCGGCCCCTACGAGCAGTACTTC
>NA|TRBJ2-1|NA|TRBV30
CAWSSTSRVLGEQFF
TGTGCCTGGAGCTCGACTAGTCGTGTTTTAGGTGAGCAGTTCTTC
>once|TRBJ2-7|NA|TRBV30
CAWSVRSTATYEQYF
TGTGCCTGGAGTGTTCGATCGACAGCTACCTACGAGCAGTACTTC
>NA|TRBJ2-7|TRBD1|TRBV7-9
CASSLASRTGGYEQYF
TGTGCCAGCAGCTTAGCCAGCAGGACAGGGGGCTACGAGCAGTACTTC
>NA|TRBJ1-2|NA|TRBV30
CAWTRSGGGYTF
TGTGCCTGGACGCGAAGCGGGGGGGGCTACACCTTC
>NA|TRBJ2-5|NA|TRBV7-9
CASSGRGLGETQYF
TGTGCCAGCAGCGGGCGGGGCCTCGGGGAGACCCAGTACTTC
>NA|TRBJ2-2|TRBD2|TRBV27
CASRTAGNLNTGELFF
TGTGCCAGCAGAACAGCGGGAAATCTGAACACCGGGGAGCTGTTTTTT
>NA|TRBJ2-3|TRBD2|TRBV27
CASSLSVAGEREDTQYF
TGTGCCAGCAGTTTATCAGTAGCGGGCGAGAGGGAAGATACGCAGTATTTT
>once|TRBJ2-2|TRBD2|TRBV6-5
CATQGAGGRAGELFF
TGTGCCACCCAGGGTGCGGGAGGACGGGCCGGGGAGCTGTTTTTT
>NA|TRBJ2-1|TRBD2|TRBV14
CASSPRVRAGGEQFF
TGTGCCAGCAGCCCTCGAGTGCGAGCGGGAGGTGAGCAGTTCTTC
>NA|TRBJ2-1|TRBD2|TRBV7-3
CASSLQAGATNEQFF
TGTGCCAGCAGCTTACAAGCGGGGGCTACCAATGAGCAGTTCTTC
>NA|TRBJ2-7|NA|TRBV7-9
CASSLAVRDYEQYF
TGTGCCAGCAGCTTAGCGGTTCGGGACTACGAGCAGTACTTC
>NA|TRBJ1-2|NA|TRBV29-1
CSVGGDLEGGYTF
TGCAGCGTTGGGGGTGATCTTGAGGGTGGCTACACCTTC
>few|TRBJ2-7|TRBD1|TRBV5-1
CASSLGGTAISYEQYF
TGCGCCAGCAGCTTGGGGGGGACAGCGATCTCCTACGAGCAGTACTTC
>NA|TRBJ1-5|NA|TRBV18
CASSSGSFNQPQHF
TGTGCCAGCTCATCCGGGTCCTTCAATCAGCCCCAGCATTTT
>once|TRBJ1-5|TRBD1|TRBV2
CASSRQGASNQPQHF
TGTGCCAGCAGCCGACAGGGGGCTAGCAATCAGCCCCAGCATTTT
>NA|TRBJ2-2|NA|TRBV27
CASSLSGRNTGELFF
TGTGCCAGCAGTTTATCGGGGAGAAACACCGGGGAGCTGTTTTTT
>few|TRBJ2-2|NA|TRBV29-1
CSVGNTGELFF
TGCAGCGTCGGGAACACCGGGGAGCTGTTTTTT
>few|TRBJ1-3|NA|TRBV28
CASSILSGNTIYF
TGTGCCAGCAGTATTCTCTCTGGAAACACCATATATTTT
>NA|TRBJ2-5|NA|TRBV10-3
CAISTTNQETQYF
TGTGCCATCAGTACAACAAACCAAGAGACCCAGTACTTC
>NA|TRBJ2-2|TRBD2|TRBV6-1
CASSEAFLAGGGNTGELFF
TGTGCCAGCAGTGAAGCCTTCCTAGCGGGAGGTGGGAACACCGGGGAGCTGTTTTTT
>NA|TRBJ2-1|TRBD2|TRBV7-9
CASNTGLAAYNEQFF
TGTGCCAGCAACACCGGACTAGCGGCTTACAATGAGCAGTTCTTC
>NA|TRBJ2-7|TRBD2|TRBV27
CASRTSGRINEQYF
TGTGCCAGCAGGACTAGCGGGAGGATAAACGAGCAGTACTTC
>NA|TRBJ2-1|TRBD2|TRBV10-3
CAISDRGSGTYNEQFF
TGTGCCATCAGTGACCGGGGGAGCGGGACCTACAATGAGCAGTTCTTC
>NA|TRBJ2-1|TRBD1|TRBV6-1
CASRGQWAENNEQFF
TGTGCCAGCAGGGGACAGTGGGCGGAAAACAATGAGCAGTTCTTC
>NA|TRBJ2-3|NA|TRBV5-1
CASGGQSTDTQYF
TGCGCCAGCGGTGGACAGAGCACAGATACGCAGTATTTT
>NA|TRBJ2-7|NA|TRBV7-8
CASSRQGPYEQYF
TGTGCCAGCAGTCGTCAGGGCCCCTACGAGCAGTACTTC
>NA|TRBJ2-1|TRBD2|TRBV9
CASSPSGTSGYNEQFF
TGTGCCAGCAGCCCGAGTGGGACTAGCGGATACAATGAGCAGTTCTTC
>NA|TRBJ1-2|NA|TRBV9
CASSGGQNYGYTF
TGTGCCAGCAGCGGGGGGCAGAACTATGGCTACACCTTC
>NA|TRBJ1-5|NA|TRBV6-5
CASSYRAGVGQPQHF
TGTGCCAGCAGTTACAGGGCAGGGGTCGGTCAGCCCCAGCATTTT
>NA|TRBJ1-5|NA|TRBV27
CASSLFGHGGQPQHF
TGTGCCAGCAGTTTATTTGGTCACGGGGGTCAGCCCCAGCATTTT
>NA|TRBJ2-3|NA|TRBV11-3
CASSEGRGTRTTDTQYF
TGTGCCAGCAGCGAAGGTCGCGGGACCCGTACCACAGATACGCAGTATTTT
>few|TRBJ2-6|TRBD2|TRBV6-6
CASSHGGNSGANVLTF
TGTGCCAGCAGCCACGGGGGGAACTCTGGGGCCAACGTCCTGACTTTC
>NA|TRBJ1-5|TRBD1|TRBV6-4
CASSERAGTGHQPQHF
TGTGCCAGCAGTGAGCGGGCCGGGACAGGGCACCAGCCCCAGCATTTT
>NA|TRBJ1-6|TRBD1|TRBV5-1
CASSLGTGRDNSPLHF
TGCGCCAGCAGCTTGGGGACAGGGCGCGATAATTCACCCCTCCACTTT
>NA|TRBJ2-1|TRBD2|TRBV7-3
CASSTTSGTSYNEQFF
TGTGCCAGCAGCACCACTAGCGGCACCTCCTACAATGAGCAGTTCTTC
>once|TRBJ2-7|NA|TRBV7-9
CASSLTTYEQYF
TGTGCCAGCAGCTTGACAACCTACGAGCAGTACTTC
>NA|TRBJ2-3|NA|TRBV6-5
CASGHYYTDTQYF
TGTGCCAGCGGCCACTACTACACAGATACGCAGTATTTT
>NA|TRBJ2-1|TRBD2|TRBV6-1
CASSEAHSGGSYNEQFF
TGTGCCAGCAGTGAAGCGCACAGCGGGGGTTCCTACAATGAGCAGTTCTTC
>NA|TRBJ2-7|TRBD2|TRBV5-1
CASSQTTSGGSYEQYF
TGCGCCAGCAGCCAAACGACTAGCGGGGGATCCTACGAGCAGTACTTC
>NA|TRBJ2-5|NA|TRBV11-1
CASSLDRVQETQYF
TGTGCCAGCAGCTTAGACAGGGTACAAGAGACCCAGTACTTC
>NA|TRBJ2-1|TRBD2|TRBV2
CATFKGLAARNNEQFF
TGTGCCACCTTCAAAGGACTAGCGGCCCGAAACAATGAGCAGTTCTTC
>NA|TRBJ2-7|TRBD2|TRBV10-3
CAISESLAEPYEQYF
TGTGCCATCAGTGAATCACTAGCGGAACCCTACGAGCAGTACTTC